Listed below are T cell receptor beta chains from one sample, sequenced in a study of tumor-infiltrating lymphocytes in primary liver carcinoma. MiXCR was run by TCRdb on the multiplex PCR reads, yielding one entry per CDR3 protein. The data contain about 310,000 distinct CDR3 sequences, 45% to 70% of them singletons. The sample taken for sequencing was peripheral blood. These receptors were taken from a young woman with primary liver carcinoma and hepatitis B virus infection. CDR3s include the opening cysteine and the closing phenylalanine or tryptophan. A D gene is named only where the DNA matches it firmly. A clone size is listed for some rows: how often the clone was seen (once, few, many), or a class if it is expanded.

cdr3_aa: CARVTHYNYGYTF
cdr3_nt: TGTGCCAGAGTTACTCACTATAACTATGGCTACACCTTC
cdr3_length: 13
d_call: .
j_call: TRBJ1-2
v_call: TRBV11-2
clone_size: .

cdr3_aa: CVSGSSGSSYEQYF
cdr3_nt: TGTGTCAGCGGCAGTAGCGGGAGTTCCTACGAGCAGTACTTC
cdr3_length: 14
d_call: TRBD2
j_call: TRBJ2-7
v_call: TRBV11-2
clone_size: once

cdr3_aa: CASSYEMRVLYEQYF
cdr3_nt: TGTGCCAGCAGTTACGAGATGAGGGTCCTCTACGAGCAGTACTTC
cdr3_length: 15
d_call: .
j_call: TRBJ2-7
v_call: TRBV6-2/TRBV6-3
clone_size: few

cdr3_aa: CASTSRWSDTQYF
cdr3_nt: TGTGCCAGCACCTCCAGATGGTCAGATACGCAGTATTTT
cdr3_length: 13
d_call: .
j_call: TRBJ2-3
v_call: TRBV12-3/TRBV12-4
clone_size: once

cdr3_aa: CASSSPGERETQFF
cdr3_nt: TGTGCCAGCAGCTCCCCGGGAGAAAGAGAGACCCAGTTCTTC
cdr3_length: 14
d_call: .
j_call: TRBJ2-1
v_call: TRBV7-9
clone_size: .

cdr3_aa: CASSPPGSIRELFF
cdr3_nt: TGTGCCAGCAGTCCCCCTGGTAGTATACGGGAGCTGTTTTTT
cdr3_length: 14
d_call: .
j_call: TRBJ2-2
v_call: TRBV6-2/TRBV6-3
clone_size: .

cdr3_aa: CTISGLARVNEQFF
cdr3_nt: TGTACCATCAGCGGACTAGCTCGGGTCAATGAGCAGTTCTTC
cdr3_length: 14
d_call: TRBD2
j_call: TRBJ2-1
v_call: TRBV10-3
clone_size: .

cdr3_aa: CASSQAYRGLTGELFF
cdr3_nt: TGCGCCAGCAGCCAAGCCTACCGCGGTTTAACCGGGGAGCTGTTTTTT
cdr3_length: 16
d_call: .
j_call: TRBJ2-2
v_call: TRBV4-1
clone_size: .

cdr3_aa: CASSSSSGSPYNEEFF
cdr3_nt: TGTGCCAGCAGCTCTTCTAGCGGGAGCCCCTACAATGAGGAGTTCTTC
cdr3_length: 16
d_call: TRBD2
j_call: TRBJ2-1
v_call: TRBV5-4
clone_size: .

cdr3_aa: CTSSFAGSYEQYF
cdr3_nt: TGTACCAGCAGTTTCGCAGGGTCCTACGAGCAGTACTTC
cdr3_length: 13
d_call: .
j_call: TRBJ2-7
v_call: TRBV11-2
clone_size: once

cdr3_aa: CASSQDWGEKFF
cdr3_nt: TGTGCCAGCAGCCAAGATTGGGGCGAGAAGTTCTTC
cdr3_length: 12
d_call: .
j_call: TRBJ2-1
v_call: TRBV4-2
clone_size: .

cdr3_aa: CASRIQGVAFF
cdr3_nt: TGTGCCAGCAGAATACAGGGGGTAGCTTTCTTT
cdr3_length: 11
d_call: TRBD1
j_call: TRBJ1-1
v_call: TRBV12-3/TRBV12-4
clone_size: .

cdr3_aa: CASSPDRGREQYF
cdr3_nt: TGTGCCAGCAGCCCCGACAGGGGGCGCGAGCAGTACTTC
cdr3_length: 13
d_call: TRBD1
j_call: TRBJ2-7
v_call: TRBV5-4
clone_size: .

cdr3_aa: CASSLDRGRCLMAEAFF
cdr3_nt: TGTGCCAGCAGCTTGGATAGGGGGCGGTGTCTTATGGCTGAAGCTTTCTTT
cdr3_length: 17
d_call: TRBD1
j_call: TRBJ1-1
v_call: TRBV5-6
clone_size: .

cdr3_aa: CASSLRQTYYEQYF
cdr3_nt: TGTGCCAGCAGCCTCCGACAGACTTATTACGAGCAGTACTTC
cdr3_length: 14
d_call: .
j_call: TRBJ2-7
v_call: TRBV6-5
clone_size: .

cdr3_aa: CASSPGLAGRLTNEQFF
cdr3_nt: TGTGCCAGCAGCCCGGGACTAGCGGGGCGGTTGACGAATGAGCAGTTCTTC
cdr3_length: 17
d_call: TRBD2
j_call: TRBJ2-1
v_call: TRBV14
clone_size: many

cdr3_aa: CASSTWRAGNTGELFF
cdr3_nt: TGTGCCAGCAGTACCTGGAGAGCGGGAAACACCGGGGAGCTGTTTTTT
cdr3_length: 16
d_call: TRBD2
j_call: TRBJ2-2
v_call: TRBV12-3/TRBV12-4
clone_size: .

cdr3_aa: CSVEEGGPHDEQFF
cdr3_nt: TGCAGCGTTGAAGAAGGGGGGCCGCACGATGAGCAGTTCTTC
cdr3_length: 14
d_call: .
j_call: TRBJ2-1
v_call: TRBV29-1
clone_size: .

cdr3_aa: CASSPVSGVDRPYEQYF
cdr3_nt: TGTGCCAGCAGCCCAGTCTCGGGTGTGGACAGACCCTACGAGCAGTACTTC
cdr3_length: 17
d_call: .
j_call: TRBJ2-7
v_call: TRBV4-2
clone_size: .

cdr3_aa: CASSRPHAFSPLHF
cdr3_nt: TGTGCCAGCAGTCGTCCGCATGCTTTTTCACCCCTCCACTTT
cdr3_length: 14
d_call: .
j_call: TRBJ1-6
v_call: TRBV6-6
clone_size: few